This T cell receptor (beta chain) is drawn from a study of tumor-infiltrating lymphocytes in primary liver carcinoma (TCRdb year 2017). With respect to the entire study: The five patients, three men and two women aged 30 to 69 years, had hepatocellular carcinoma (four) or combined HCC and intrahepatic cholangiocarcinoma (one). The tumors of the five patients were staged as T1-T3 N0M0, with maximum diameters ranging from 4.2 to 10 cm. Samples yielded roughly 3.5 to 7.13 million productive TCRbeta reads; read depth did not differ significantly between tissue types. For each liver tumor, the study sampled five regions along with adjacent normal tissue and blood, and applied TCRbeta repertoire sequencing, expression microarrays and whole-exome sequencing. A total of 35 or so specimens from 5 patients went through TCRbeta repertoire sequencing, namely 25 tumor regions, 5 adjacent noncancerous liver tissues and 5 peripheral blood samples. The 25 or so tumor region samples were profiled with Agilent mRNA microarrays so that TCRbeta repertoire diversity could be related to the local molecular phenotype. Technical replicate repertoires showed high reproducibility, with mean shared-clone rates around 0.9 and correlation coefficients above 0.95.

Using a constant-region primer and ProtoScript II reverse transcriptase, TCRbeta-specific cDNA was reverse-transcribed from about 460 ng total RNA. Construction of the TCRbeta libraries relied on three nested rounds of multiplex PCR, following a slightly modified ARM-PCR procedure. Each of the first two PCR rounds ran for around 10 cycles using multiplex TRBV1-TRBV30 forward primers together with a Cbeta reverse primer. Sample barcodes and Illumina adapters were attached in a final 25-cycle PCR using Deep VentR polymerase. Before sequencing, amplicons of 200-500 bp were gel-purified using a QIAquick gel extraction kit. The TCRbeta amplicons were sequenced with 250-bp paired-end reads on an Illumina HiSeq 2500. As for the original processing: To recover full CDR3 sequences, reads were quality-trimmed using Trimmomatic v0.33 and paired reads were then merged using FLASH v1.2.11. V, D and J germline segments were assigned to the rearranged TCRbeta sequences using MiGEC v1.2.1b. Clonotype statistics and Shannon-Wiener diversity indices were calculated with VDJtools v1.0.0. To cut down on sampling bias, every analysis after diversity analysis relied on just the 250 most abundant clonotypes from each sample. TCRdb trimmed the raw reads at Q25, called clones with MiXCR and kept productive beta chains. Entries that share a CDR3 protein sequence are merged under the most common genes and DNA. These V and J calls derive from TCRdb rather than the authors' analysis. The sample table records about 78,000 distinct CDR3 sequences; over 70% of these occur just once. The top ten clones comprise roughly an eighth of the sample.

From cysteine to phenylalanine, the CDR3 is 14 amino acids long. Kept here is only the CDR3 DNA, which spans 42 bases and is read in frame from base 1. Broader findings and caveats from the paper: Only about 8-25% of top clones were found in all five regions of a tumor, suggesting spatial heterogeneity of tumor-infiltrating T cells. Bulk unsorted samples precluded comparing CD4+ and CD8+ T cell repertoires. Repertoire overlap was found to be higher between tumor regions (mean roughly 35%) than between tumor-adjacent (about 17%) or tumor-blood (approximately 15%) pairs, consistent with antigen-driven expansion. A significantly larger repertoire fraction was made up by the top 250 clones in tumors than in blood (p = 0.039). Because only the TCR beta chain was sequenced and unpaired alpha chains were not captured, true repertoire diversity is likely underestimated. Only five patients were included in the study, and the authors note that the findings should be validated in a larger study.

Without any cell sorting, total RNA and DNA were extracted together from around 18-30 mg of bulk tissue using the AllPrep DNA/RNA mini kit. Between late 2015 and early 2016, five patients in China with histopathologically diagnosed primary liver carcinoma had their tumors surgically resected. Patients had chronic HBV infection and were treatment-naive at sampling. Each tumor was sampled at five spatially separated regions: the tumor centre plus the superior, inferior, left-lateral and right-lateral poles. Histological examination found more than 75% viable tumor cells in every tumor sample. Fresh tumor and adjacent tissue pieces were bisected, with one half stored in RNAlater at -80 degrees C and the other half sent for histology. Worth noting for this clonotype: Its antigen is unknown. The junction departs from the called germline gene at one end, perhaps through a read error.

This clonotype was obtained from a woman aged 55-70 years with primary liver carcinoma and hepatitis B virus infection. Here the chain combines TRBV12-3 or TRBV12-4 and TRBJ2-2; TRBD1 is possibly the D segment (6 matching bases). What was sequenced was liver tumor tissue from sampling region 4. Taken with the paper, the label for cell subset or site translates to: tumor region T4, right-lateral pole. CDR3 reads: CANSLGQPTGELFF. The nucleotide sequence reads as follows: TGTGCCAACAGTTTAGGACAGCCGACCGGGGAGCTGTTTTTT.